This T cell receptor beta chain originates from a study of T cells after posttransplantation cyclophosphamide. Findings and limits, study-wide: Donor-recipient repertoire similarity was low at 1-2 months, rising over year one. Tissue-infiltrating T cells from skin or gut overlapped little with blood T cells.

V lost 1 base and J 0 bases, leaving 8 bases between the germline ends. The germline gives CDR1 SGHDT, CDR2 YYEEEE. The CDR3 is 15 amino acids. Peripheral blood was collected from the related graft donor on the marrow donation day. The table came from immunoSEQ multiplex PCR; TCRdb's copy has only in-frame clones and leaves some out. Of more than 60,000 clones detected, about 93% appear once; the ten largest clones hold about 3%. As for this clone: Its antigen is currently unknown.

The chain employs TRBV5-6 and TRBJ1-3; D is ambiguous. This clonotype was obtained from a woman in her twenties or thirties in good health and a related stem cell transplant donor. The sample taken for sequencing was PBMCs. CDR3 region: CASSLPPFSGNTIYF. DNA for the CDR3: TGTGCCAGCAGCTTGCCGCCGTTCTCTGGAAACACCATATATTTT.